The 11 T cell receptor beta chains given below trace back to one sample, sequenced in a study of PD-1 blockade in classical Hodgkin lymphoma. Repertoires were generated with immunoSEQ multiplex PCR, while TCRdb's copy carries only in-frame clones and drops some. The sample includes some 100,000 clones, around 89% of them seen just once. Every one of the patients relapsed after autologous stem cell transplantation (brentuximab vedotin exposure was variable). Sequenced here: peripheral blood mononuclear cells (PBMCs), sampled before the second cycle of nivolumab. Every receptor here comes from a human donor with classical Hodgkin lymphoma.

This chain joins TRBV7-8 and TRBJ2-6; a weak D match, TRBD2 (5 bases). V lost 5 bases and J lost 2, with 10 bases in between. Germline assignment: CDR1 SGHVS and CDR2 FQNEAQ. This CDR3 spans 15 amino acids. The chain's CDR3 is CASSPAGTGANVLTF. In DNA form, the CDR3 reads TGTGCCAGCAGCCCCGCGGGTACTGGGGCCAACGTCCTGACTTTC.

V is TRBV28 and J is TRBJ2-7, with D tentatively TRBD1 (6 bases). CDR3 length: 16 residues. Germline assignment: CDR1 MDHEN and CDR2 SYDVKM. The germline V and J ends were trimmed by 8 bases and 2 bases, with 22 bases remaining between them. The CDR3 loop reads CASPTNPGTNPYEQYF. For the CDR3, the DNA is TGTGCCAGCCCCACCAATCCCGGGACAAATCCCTACGAGCAGTACTTC.

This rearrangement joins TRBV25-1 to TRBJ2-5; TRBD2 matches at 7 bases. The better agreement between TRBJ2-7 and the DNA end casts doubt on the J call. Germline V gene lookup returns CDR1 MGHDK and CDR2 SYGVNS. CDR3 length equals 16 residues. The CDR3 region has the DNA TGTGCCAGCAGTGCACCGATTGGCGGGAGCTCCTACGAGCAGTACTTC. Protein: CASSAPIGGSSYEQYF.

This clone appeared a few times. The chain employs TRBV14 and TRBJ2-2, with no clear D. CDR1 SGHDN and CDR2 FVKESK come from the germline V gene. The CDR3 loop spans 16 amino acids. Trimming pared 1 base from V and 0 bases from J, leaving 9 bases between. CDR3 loop: CASSQGRFANTGELFF. As DNA, the CDR3 is TGTGCCAGCAGCCAAGGACGGTTCGCGAACACCGGGGAGCTGTTTTTT.

The rearrangement joins TRBV27 to TRBJ2-3, with a possible D match to TRBD2 (5 bases). With 3 bases removed from V and 2 bases from J, the gap between germline ends came to 15 bases. CDR1 is MNHEY and CDR2 is SMNVEV in the germline V gene (reference sequence). The CDR3 loop spans 16 amino acids. CDR3 nucleotide sequence: TGTGCCAGCAGTTTCGCCAGCTTGAGGGACACAGATACGCAGTATTTT. Translating gives CASSFASLRDTDTQYF.

The chain links TRBV7-9 to TRBJ2-7, with 9 bases that match TRBD1. CDR1 and CDR2 (germline): SEHNR, FQNEAQ (reference sequence). This CDR3 comprises 14 residues. Trimming at V came to 0 bases and at J to 3 bases, leaving 0 bases not matched to a gene. As DNA, the CDR3 is TGTGCCAGCAGCTTAGCGGGACAGGGCTACGAGCAGTACTTC. This encodes CASSLAGQGYEQYF.

V usage is TRBV2 and J usage is TRBJ2-7; D is unclear. With 7 bases removed from V and 6 bases from J, the gap between germline ends came to 16 bases. The CDR3 sequence is 13 residues long. Germline V CDR1 and CDR2: SNHLY, FYNNEI. CDR3 bases: TGTGCCAGCAATCCCATGAGGACGGGCGAGCAGTACTTC. As protein: CASNPMRTGEQYF.

V usage is TRBV6-5 and J usage is TRBJ2-7; D possibly corresponds to TRBD2 (5 bases). The germline CDR1 and CDR2 sequences are MNHEY and SVGAGI. This CDR3 is built from 12 residues. V was shortened by 5 bases and J by 7 bases, with 12 bases between the two germline ends. The DNA of the CDR3 is TGTGCCAGCAGTCCCCGGACGGGGGAGCAGTACTTC. Amino acid sequence: CASSPRTGEQYF.

The chain employs TRBV10-1 and TRBJ1-1; D remains ambiguous. Trimming cost V 6 bases and J 5 bases, with 16 bases left between them. CDR3 length equals 14 residues. The germline V gene has CDR1 WNHNN and CDR2 SYGVQD (reference sequence). The CDR3 coding sequence is TGCGCCAGCAGGGCTAAAAGGGTGTTGACTGAAGCTTTCTTT. This sequence encodes CASRAKRVLTEAFF.

The genes are TRBV6-5 and TRBJ2-7; 9 nucleotides agree with TRBD1. V was pared by 1 base and J by 3 bases, with 1 base of the junction left unmatched. The CDR3 has 14 amino acids. Germline CDR1 MNHEY, CDR2 SVGAGI. As DNA, the CDR3 is TGTGCCAGCAGTTACTGGGGACAGGGCTACGAGCAGTACTTC. Translated, it gives CASSYWGQGYEQYF.

The V call is TRBV6-5, the J call TRBJ2-1; D gene unclear. The CDR3 length is 13 residues. Trimming left V 7 bases short and J 0 bases short, with 7 bases between. Germline CDR1 is MNHEY and CDR2 is SVGAGI. The CDR3 loop is CASTPSSYNEQFF. CDR3 DNA: TGTGCCAGCACGCCTAGCTCCTACAATGAGCAGTTCTTC.